The rows below give T cell receptor beta chains drawn from one sample of a study of blood T cell repertoires in COVID-19. Profiling relied on immunoSEQ multiplex PCR, and the TCRdb table lists in-frame clones only, not all of them. Of 180,000 or so clones in the sample, roughly 80% were seen once. Material for sequencing was PBMCs or T cells enriched from blood (not recorded which). The receptors were gathered from a man between 40 and 49 years old who had recovered from COVID-19. Each CDR3 is given with its conserved first and last residue. A D gene is named only where the DNA matches it firmly. Clone size, where shown, is once, few, many, or a class for clones that have expanded.

V,D,J,size,CDR3,DNA
TRBV7-8,NA,TRBJ1-2,NA,CASSSGWGESNYGYTF,TGTGCCAGCAGCTCCGGGTGGGGAGAGAGTAACTATGGCTACACCTTC
TRBV6-2/TRBV6-3,NA,TRBJ1-6,few,CASSLGAENSPLHF,TGTGCCAGCAGTTTAGGGGCAGAAAATTCACCCCTCCACTTT
TRBV19,NA,TRBJ2-6,NA,CATQRDTAFSGANVLTF,TGTGCCACACAACGGGACACAGCTTTCTCTGGGGCCAACGTCCTGACTTTC
TRBV4-1,TRBD2,TRBJ2-1,once,CASSQRRLAKYNEQFF,TGCGCCAGCAGCCAACGGAGACTAGCGAAATACAATGAGCAGTTCTTC
TRBV2,NA,TRBJ2-5,NA,CASSEAGETQYF,TGTGCCAGCAGTGAGGCGGGGGAGACCCAGTACTTC
TRBV7-8,NA,TRBJ2-7,NA,CASSLGLSSYEQYF,TGTGCCAGCAGCCTAGGGCTTTCCTCCTACGAGCAGTACTTC
TRBV4-2,NA,TRBJ1-2,NA,CASSQVAGHSYGYTF,TGTGCCAGCAGCCAGGTAGCGGGTCACAGCTATGGCTACACCTTC
TRBV11-2,NA,TRBJ1-3,NA,CASSPTLSGGNTIYF,TGTGCCAGCAGCCCGACTCTCTCCGGGGGAAACACCATATATTTT
TRBV6-4,NA,TRBJ2-2,once,CASSDSPGAGELFF,TGTGCCAGCAGTGACTCTCCGGGGGCCGGGGAGCTGTTTTTT
TRBV5-4,TRBD1,TRBJ2-3,NA,CASSLGQGASTDTQYF,TGTGCCAGCAGCCTTGGACAGGGGGCTTCGACAGATACGCAGTATTTT
TRBV15,NA,TRBJ2-7,NA,CATSSEGTLGAPYEQYF,TGTGCCACCAGCAGCGAAGGTACTTTAGGGGCCCCCTACGAGCAGTACTTC
TRBV7-9,NA,TRBJ1-1,NA,CASSSVGRTWNTEAFF,TGTGCCAGCAGCTCAGTCGGACGGACATGGAACACTGAAGCTTTCTTT
TRBV7-9,TRBD1,TRBJ1-2,NA,CASSFSFGDRAYGYTF,TGTGCCAGCAGCTTTTCCTTTGGGGACAGGGCCTATGGCTACACCTTC
TRBV28,NA,TRBJ2-5,NA,CASSPPWGGGDNVQETQYF,TGTGCCAGCAGTCCCCCGTGGGGGGGCGGTGACAACGTTCAAGAGACCCAGTACTTC
TRBV5-1,TRBD1,TRBJ2-1,once,CASRNGQASYNEQFF,TGCGCCAGCAGAAACGGACAGGCCTCCTACAATGAGCAGTTCTTC
TRBV5-1,TRBD1,TRBJ1-1,NA,CASSSIQGRNTEAFF,TGCGCCAGCAGCTCGATACAGGGGAGGAACACTGAAGCTTTCTTT
TRBV20-1,NA,TRBJ1-1,NA,CSASLGRGSNTEAFF,TGCAGTGCTAGTCTCGGGAGGGGTTCGAACACTGAAGCTTTCTTT
TRBV15,TRBD2,TRBJ2-1,NA,CATSRAPGLAGGRGNEQFF,TGTGCCACCAGCAGAGCCCCGGGACTAGCGGGGGGGCGAGGGAATGAGCAGTTCTTC
TRBV19,NA,TRBJ1-5,once,CASTQGYSNQPQHF,TGTGCCAGTACCCAGGGTTATAGCAATCAGCCCCAGCATTTT
TRBV2,NA,TRBJ1-2,once,CASGGQTHYGYTF,TGTGCCAGCGGTGGACAGACTCACTATGGCTACACCTTC
TRBV19,TRBD1,TRBJ1-5,NA,CASSVSGTGGRSQHF,TGTGCCAGTAGTGTTTCCGGGACAGGGGGTAGGTCCCAGCATTTT
TRBV5-1,NA,TRBJ1-3,NA,CASSPGGLVGNTIYF,TGCGCCAGCAGCCCGGGAGGCTTAGTGGGAAACACCATATATTTT
TRBV18,NA,TRBJ2-7,NA,CASSNSRENRGF,TGTGCCAGCTCGAACTCCAGAGAGAATAGGGGCTTC
TRBV5-3,NA,TRBJ1-2,NA,CARSDSANYGYTF,TGTGCCAGAAGCGATTCAGCTAACTATGGCTACACCTTC
TRBV25-1,TRBD1,TRBJ2-3,NA,CASSEWGTGMNTQYF,TGTGCCAGCAGTGAATGGGGGACAGGGATGAATACGCAGTATTTT